This entry describes one T cell receptor (beta chain). Its target antigen remains unknown. The input lacks base qualities; no much larger clone sits a single base away. TCRbeta CDR3 regions were amplified from genomic DNA using the immunoSEQ Assay, a bias-controlled multiplex PCR. The original pipeline was this. The number of nucleated cells in each sample was estimated from the amplification of reference gene primers within the assay. To quantify the absolute abundance of each unique TCRbeta CDR3 rearrangement, sequence reads were collapsed and filtered. Productive Simpson clonality was computed per sample as the square root of Simpson's diversity index over productive rearrangements. TCRdb obtained this table from immuneACCESS and retained in-frame rearrangements with V and J assigned. These tables miss some clones; where compared with another copy, unresolved V genes account for less than half of the shortfall, and the remainder is unexplained. V, J and clone size were drawn from that table, and D and trimming were deduced from the DNA. Here the sample has a few hundred thousand clones; more than 80% occur a single time. The top ten clones comprise roughly 6.3% of the sample.

At one collaborating source in Seattle, patients were enrolled during active infection and were followed longitudinally through the course of disease. The collaborating institutions used their own protocols to collect whole blood in K2EDTA tubes. For TCRbeta analysis, collaborator samples were shipped as frozen whole blood, as isolated PBMCs, or as DNA extracted from either sample type. This sample is drawn from a study of blood T cell repertoires in COVID-19 (TCRdb year 2020). About the full investigation: Samples covering the acute and convalescent phases of COVID-19 were provided by collaborators in the United States, Italy and Spain. The material from the prospective study consisted of cDNA or gDNA derived from T cells, B-cell-depleted T cells, or PBMCs. The dataset comprised deeply sampled blood TCRbeta repertoires from subjects exposed to, actively infected with, or recovered from COVID-19. A freely available public database, intended as a resource for researchers studying the immune response to SARS-CoV-2, is where the repertoires were released. The samples were drawn from the first 160 participants of the ongoing ImmuneRACE study and from 1,200 or so subjects provided by 6 global collaborators. A de-identified subject ID, COVID-19 status, age in years and sex were almost always included in the sample metadata. Where HLA class I and class II types were available, the types were taken from metadata supplied by the sample provider, not from assay-based typing. What the work shows at the level of the full study, not this receptor alone: Clinical and demographic metadata were provided uncurated, with the amount varying by source and participant.

From V the trimming removes 5 bases and from J it removes 4 bases, while the gene matches leave 8 bases of the junction unaccounted for. Sequences MNHEY (CDR1) and SMNVEV (CDR2) are obtained from the germline V gene (reference sequence). The CDR3 measures 17 amino acids from cysteine to phenylalanine. Only the CDR3 portion is preserved as DNA: 51 bases, with reading frame beginning at the first base. This receptor was obtained from a woman in her forties or fifties with COVID-19, enrolled during active disease. The chain uses TRBV27 and TRBJ2-1; 13 bases in between match TRBD2. The sequenced material came from peripheral blood. The DNA reads TGTGCCAGCAGTCGACGGACTAGCGGGGGAAGTTACAATGAGCAGTTCTTC. This translates into CASSRRTSGGSYNEQFF.